This T cell receptor beta chain was captured by sequencing in a study of blood T cells in healthy people across ages (dated by TCRdb to the mid-2010s). As for the study more broadly: Template switching captured roughly one uniquely barcoded TCR beta cDNA molecule per two T cells in model experiments. To track age-related changes in TCR beta repertoire diversity, the study relied on deep sequencing normalized with unique cDNA molecular identifiers. Using the same blood draw, the study looked at two additional independent replicas of 1 million unique cDNA reads for two donors, one aged 18 to 30 and the other aged 80 or older. The donors were divided into four age groups: young (average around 17 years), middle-aged (over 35), aged (about 62) and long-lived (roughly 82).

What the study reported, not specific to this receptor: Estimates of total diversity from one million sequenced T cells were regarded as lower bounds and underestimates. Observed TCR beta diversity per million T cells fell roughly linearly with age, and a significant reduction was already apparent by age about 43. Because the CMV infection status of the donors was unknown, age-related changes in expanded clonotypes may potentially have been confounded. The percentage of naive T cells measured by flow cytometry correlated strongly with observed TCR beta diversity. Compared with the aged group, more naive CD4+ T cells, fewer expanded clones and increased TCR diversity were shown by the long-lived group, suggesting age selection. Because profiling used bulk unsorted PBMCs, naive and antigen-experienced compartments could not be compared conclusively.

Library preparation used 5' RACE. Sequenced using an Illumina HiSeq 2500. A second roughly 6 to 12 cycle PCR used a sample-barcoded 5' primer and a J-beta primer mix. A unique molecular identifier was introduced onto each TCR beta cDNA molecule by a template-switch 5' adaptor carrying 12 random nucleotides. At least 3 million CDR3-containing paired-end reads were obtained from each sample. All of the RNA was converted into first-strand cDNA using the Mint cDNA synthesis kit, with a TRBC-specific oligonucleotide serving as the primer. Following uracil-DNA glycosylase treatment, all cDNA underwent a first 18-cycle PCR with the universal primers M1SS and BC2_uni_R. In the paper's pipeline: For normalization, 1 million high-quality reads, each with a distinct molecular identifier, were randomly selected from each sample. Instead of being binned into consensus sequences, reads that shared molecular identifiers were thrown out. MiTCR, set to a Q25 quality threshold and the strictest error-elimination algorithm, was used for CDR3 identification, clonotype clustering and error correction. Lower-bound total TCR beta diversity was estimated with a nonparametric unseen species model using Euler transformation. The public reads were reprocessed in TCRdb via fastp at Q25 and MiXCR, keeping in-frame beta chains. Records with the same CDR3 protein are collapsed into one entry carrying the most frequent genes and DNA. The V and J calls follow TCRdb's processing rather than the paper's. The sample table lists hundreds of thousands of distinct CDR3 sequences, about 29% of them with a count of one. The ten largest account for approximately 4% of the sample.

In the case of this clonotype: Its specific antigen is unknown. It has no much larger one-base neighbor in the sample; base qualities were not kept.

Inclusive of the bounding cysteine and phenylalanine, the CDR3 is 15 residues long. Only the CDR3 portion is preserved as DNA: 45 bases, with reading frame beginning at the first base. The V end gives up 6 bases and the J end 5 bases, leaving 3 bases in the junction not matched to a gene. The donors were about 40 Caucasian individuals from Russia, aged about 6 to 95 years, who were systemically healthy. Each donor gave 8 to 10 milliliters of peripheral blood, drawn into EDTA-treated Vacutainer tubes. Ficoll-Paque density-gradient centrifugation was used to isolate PBMCs, with at least 7 million per sample. Total RNA was extracted from PBMCs with Trizol reagent, with at least 5.5 micrograms obtained per sample. For every donor, an aliquot of PBMCs went through flow cytometry to measure the percentages of naive CD45RAhigh/CD27high T cells. The same specimen was also included in a second study, on T cells of mothers and their children. Per that second paper: Nine systemically healthy Caucasian individuals, comprising three mothers and their six children, were included as donors. cDNA synthesis consumed the entire amount of extracted RNA, loaded at around 1.5 ug RNA in each 15 ul reaction. Sample barcodes and 2-4 random nucleotides were added via the M1S primer in the second PCR. Each mother yielded over 9 million TCR beta CDR3 reads and each child some 3 million reads. TCR recombination output is similarly shaped by thymic selection in related and unrelated pairs, with a minor effect exerted by inherited differences. Normalized repertoire overlap was always found to be slightly, but never significantly, higher in related mother-child pairs than in unrelated mother-child pairs. With a sensitivity of approximately 100 clones per million clonotypes, no persistent microchimeric T cell clones were detected. The study used deep NGS to compare TCR beta repertoires of mothers and children, seeking features distinguishing related mother-child pairs from unrelated individuals. The mean age was around 40 +/- 4 years for the mothers and around 10 +/- 4 years for the children. After adapters were ligated using NEBNext reagents, the libraries underwent 100+100 nt paired-end sequencing on an Illumina HiSeq 2000. Mother and child libraries were prepared a month apart and sequenced in separate runs to prevent cross-contamination. For each donor, between about 450,000 and 2,300,000 distinct TCR beta clonotypes were identified. Naive TCR beta clonotypes were estimated from low-frequency clonotypes matched to each donor's FACS-determined naive share, without sorting.

Sequencing was done on a sample of blood. The V gene is TRBV12-3 or TRBV12-4 and the J gene is TRBJ2-3, with 15 middle bases fitting TRBD2. This clonotype was sampled from a boy between 2 and 10 years old in good health. The DNA sequence follows: TGTGCCAGCAGCAGGGGACTAGCGGGAGGAGATACGCAGTATTTT. Its product reads: CASSRGLAGGDTQYF.